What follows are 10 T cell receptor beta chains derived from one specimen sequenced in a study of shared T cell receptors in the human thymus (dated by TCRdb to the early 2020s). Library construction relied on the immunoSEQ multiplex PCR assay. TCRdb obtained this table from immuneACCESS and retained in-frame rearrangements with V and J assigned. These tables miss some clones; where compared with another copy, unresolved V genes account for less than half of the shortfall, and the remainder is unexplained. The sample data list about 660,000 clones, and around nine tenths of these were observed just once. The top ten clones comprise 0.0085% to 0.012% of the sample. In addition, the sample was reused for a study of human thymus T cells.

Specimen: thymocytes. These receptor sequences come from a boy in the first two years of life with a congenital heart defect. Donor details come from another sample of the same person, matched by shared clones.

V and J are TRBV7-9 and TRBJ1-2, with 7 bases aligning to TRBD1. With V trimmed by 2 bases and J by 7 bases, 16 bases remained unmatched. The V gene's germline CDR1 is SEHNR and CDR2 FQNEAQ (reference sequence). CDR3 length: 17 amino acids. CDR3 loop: CASSLPPRQGKGRGYTF. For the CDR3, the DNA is TGTGCCAGCAGCTTACCCCCTCGACAGGGAAAGGGACGTGGCTACACCTTC. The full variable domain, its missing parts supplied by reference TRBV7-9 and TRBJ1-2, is DTGVSQNPRHKITKRGQNVTFRCDPISEHNRLYWYRQTLGQGPEFLTYFQNEAQLEKSRLLSDRFSAERPKGSFSTLEIQRTEQGDSAMYLCASSLPPRQGKGRGYTFGSGTRLTVV.

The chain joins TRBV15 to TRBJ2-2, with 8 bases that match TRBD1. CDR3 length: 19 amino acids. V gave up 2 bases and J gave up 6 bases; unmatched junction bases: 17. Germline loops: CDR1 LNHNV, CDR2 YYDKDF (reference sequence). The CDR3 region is CATSRPCHSRGRLSGELFF. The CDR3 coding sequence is TGTGCCACCAGCAGACCCTGTCACTCCAGGGGGCGCCTGTCCGGGGAGCTGTTTTTT.

CDR3 nucleotides: TGTGCCAGTAGTTACAGGACCCCTAACTATGGCTACACCTTC. Protein sequence: CASSYRTPNYGYTF. The V and J genes are TRBV19 and TRBJ1-2; tentatively, D is TRBD1 (5 bases). CDR3 size: 14 residues. CDR1 and CDR2 from the germline V gene are LNHDA and SQIVND (reference sequence). The V end lost 5 bases, the J end lost 0 bases, and 10 bases lay between the germline ends.

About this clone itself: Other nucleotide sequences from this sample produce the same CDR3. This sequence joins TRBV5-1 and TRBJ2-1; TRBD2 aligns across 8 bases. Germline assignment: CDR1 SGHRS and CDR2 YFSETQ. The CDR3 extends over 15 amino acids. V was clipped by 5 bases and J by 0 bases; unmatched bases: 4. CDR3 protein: CASSPGTSSYNEQFF. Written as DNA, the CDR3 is TGCGCCAGCAGTCCCGGGACTAGCTCCTACAATGAGCAGTTCTTC. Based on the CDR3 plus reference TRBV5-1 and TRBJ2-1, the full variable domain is KAGVTQTPRYLIKTRGQQVTLSCSPISGHRSVSWYQQTPGQGLQFLFEYFSETQRNKGNFPGRFSGRQFSNSRSEMNVSTLELGDSALYLCASSPGTSSYNEQFFGPGTRLTVL.

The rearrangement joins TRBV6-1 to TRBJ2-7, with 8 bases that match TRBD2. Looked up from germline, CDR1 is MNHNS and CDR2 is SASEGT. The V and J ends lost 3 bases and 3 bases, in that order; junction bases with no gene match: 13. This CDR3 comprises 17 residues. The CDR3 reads CASSEYPCGRSFYEQYF. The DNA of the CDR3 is TGTGCCAGCAGTGAGTATCCATGCGGGAGGAGCTTCTACGAGCAGTACTTC.

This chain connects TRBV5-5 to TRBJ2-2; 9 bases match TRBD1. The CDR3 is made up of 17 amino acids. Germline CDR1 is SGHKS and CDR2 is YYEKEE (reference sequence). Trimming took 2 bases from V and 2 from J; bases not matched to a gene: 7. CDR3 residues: CASSFVLGQGNTGELFF. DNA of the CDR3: TGTGCCAGCAGCTTCGTTCTGGGACAGGGCAACACCGGGGAGCTGTTTTTT.

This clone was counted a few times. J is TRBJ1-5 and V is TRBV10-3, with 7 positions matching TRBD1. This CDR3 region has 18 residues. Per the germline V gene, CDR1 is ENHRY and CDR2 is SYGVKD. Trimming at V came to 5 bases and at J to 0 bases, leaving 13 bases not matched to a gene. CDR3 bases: TGTGCCATCAGTAACCGGGACAGAGCGCTGAATAGCAATCAGCCCCAGCATTTT. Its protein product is CAISNRDRALNSNQPQHF.

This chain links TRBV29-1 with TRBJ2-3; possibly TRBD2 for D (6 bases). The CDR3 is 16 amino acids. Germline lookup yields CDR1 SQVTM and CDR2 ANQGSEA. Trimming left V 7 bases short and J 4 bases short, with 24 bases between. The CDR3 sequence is CSATRLVLSVADTQYF. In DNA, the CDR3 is TGCAGCGCCACGAGACTAGTTTTAAGTGTCGCAGATACGCAGTATTTT.

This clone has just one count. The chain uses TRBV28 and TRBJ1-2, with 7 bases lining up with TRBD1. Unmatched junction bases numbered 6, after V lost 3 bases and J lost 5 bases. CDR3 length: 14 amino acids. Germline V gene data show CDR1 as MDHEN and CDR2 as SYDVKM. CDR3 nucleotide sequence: TGTGCCAGCAGTTTTGGGACAGAAAGTTATGGCTACACCTTC. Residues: CASSFGTESYGYTF.

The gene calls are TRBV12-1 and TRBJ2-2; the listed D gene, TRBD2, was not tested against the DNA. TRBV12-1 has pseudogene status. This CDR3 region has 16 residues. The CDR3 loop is CASSSETSGPTGELFF. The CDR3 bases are TGTGCCAGCAGCTCAGAGACTAGCGGTCCCACCGGGGAGCTGTTTTTT.